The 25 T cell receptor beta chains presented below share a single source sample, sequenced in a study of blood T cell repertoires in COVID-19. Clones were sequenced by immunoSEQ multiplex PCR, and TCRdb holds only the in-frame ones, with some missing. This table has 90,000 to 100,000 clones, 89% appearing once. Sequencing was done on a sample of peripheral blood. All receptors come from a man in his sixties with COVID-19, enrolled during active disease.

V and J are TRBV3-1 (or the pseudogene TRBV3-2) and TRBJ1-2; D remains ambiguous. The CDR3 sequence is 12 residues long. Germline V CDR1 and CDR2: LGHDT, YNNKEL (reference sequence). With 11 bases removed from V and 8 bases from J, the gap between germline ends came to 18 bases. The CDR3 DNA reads TGTGCCGTGGCCGGGATCGTGGAGGGCTACACCTTC. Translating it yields CAVAGIVEGYTF.

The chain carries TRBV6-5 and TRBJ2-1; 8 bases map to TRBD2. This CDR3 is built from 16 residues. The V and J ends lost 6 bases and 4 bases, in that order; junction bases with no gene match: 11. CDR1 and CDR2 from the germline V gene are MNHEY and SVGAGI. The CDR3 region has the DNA TGTGCCAGCAGATACAGAGCGGGAGAATCATACAATGAGCAGTTCTTC. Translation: CASRYRAGESYNEQFF.

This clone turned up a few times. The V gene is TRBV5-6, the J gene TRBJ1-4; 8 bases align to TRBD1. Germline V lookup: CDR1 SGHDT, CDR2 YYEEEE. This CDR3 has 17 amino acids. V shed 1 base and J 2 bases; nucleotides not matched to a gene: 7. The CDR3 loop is CASSLSQGASTNEKLFF. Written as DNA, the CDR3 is TGTGCCAGCAGCTTGTCCCAGGGGGCCTCGACTAATGAAAAACTGTTTTTT. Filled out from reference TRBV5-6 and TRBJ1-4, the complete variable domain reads DAGVTQSPTHLIKTRGQQVTLRCSPKSGHDTVSWYQQALGQGPQFIFQYYEEEERQRGNFPDRFSGHQFPNYSSELNVNALLLGDSALYLCASSLSQGASTNEKLFFGSGTQLSVL.

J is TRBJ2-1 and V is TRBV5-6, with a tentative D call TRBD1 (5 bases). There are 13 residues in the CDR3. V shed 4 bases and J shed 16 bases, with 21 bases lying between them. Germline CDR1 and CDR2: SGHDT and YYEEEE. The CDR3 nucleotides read TGTGCCAGCAGCGCCCTTCTAGGGGCAGGTTACTTCTTC. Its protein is CASSALLGAGYFF.

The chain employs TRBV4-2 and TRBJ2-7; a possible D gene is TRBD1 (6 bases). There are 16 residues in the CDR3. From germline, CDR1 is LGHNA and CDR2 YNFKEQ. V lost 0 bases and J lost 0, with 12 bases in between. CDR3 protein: CASSQDLTGSSYEQYF. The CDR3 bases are TGTGCCAGCAGCCAAGATCTAACAGGGAGCTCCTACGAGCAGTACTTC.

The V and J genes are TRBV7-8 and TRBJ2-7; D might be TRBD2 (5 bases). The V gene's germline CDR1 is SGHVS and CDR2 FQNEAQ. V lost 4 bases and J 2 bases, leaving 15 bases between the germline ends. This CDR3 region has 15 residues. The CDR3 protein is CASSSRVRGTYEQYF. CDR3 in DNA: TGTGCCAGCAGCTCCCGGGTCCGAGGGACCTACGAGCAGTACTTC.

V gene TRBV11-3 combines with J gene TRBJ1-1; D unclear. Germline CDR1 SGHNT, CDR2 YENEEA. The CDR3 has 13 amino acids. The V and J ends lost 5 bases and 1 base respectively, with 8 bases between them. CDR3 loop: CASSLDKNTEAFF. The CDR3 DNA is TGTGCCAGCAGCCTTGACAAGAACACTGAAGCTTTCTTT.

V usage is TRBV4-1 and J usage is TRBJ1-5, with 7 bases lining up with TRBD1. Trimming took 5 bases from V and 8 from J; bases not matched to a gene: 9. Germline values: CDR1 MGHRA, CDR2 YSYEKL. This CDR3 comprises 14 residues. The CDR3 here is CASSFDREEEPQHF. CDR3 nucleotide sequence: TGCGCCAGCAGCTTTGACAGGGAGGAAGAGCCCCAGCATTTT.

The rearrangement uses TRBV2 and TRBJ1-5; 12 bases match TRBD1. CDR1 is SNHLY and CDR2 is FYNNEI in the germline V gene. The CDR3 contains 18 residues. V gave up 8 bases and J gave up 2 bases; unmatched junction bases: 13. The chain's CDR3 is CASLDRDRGRQGNQPQHF. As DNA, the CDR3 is TGTGCCAGCCTAGATCGGGACAGGGGGCGCCAGGGCAATCAGCCCCAGCATTTT.

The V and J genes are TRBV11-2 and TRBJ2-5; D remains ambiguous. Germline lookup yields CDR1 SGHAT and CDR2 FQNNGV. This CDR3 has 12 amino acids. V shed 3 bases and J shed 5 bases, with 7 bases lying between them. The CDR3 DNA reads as TGTGCCAGCAGCTTTAGTACGGAGACCCAGTACTTC. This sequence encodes CASSFSTETQYF. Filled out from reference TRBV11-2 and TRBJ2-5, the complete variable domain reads EAGVAQSPRYKIIEKRQSVAFWCNPISGHATLYWYQQILGQGPKLLIQFQNNGVVDDSQLPKDRFSAERLKGVDSTLKIQPAKLEDSAVYLCASSFSTETQYFGPGTRLLVL.

The CDR3 DNA follows: TGCGCCAGCAGCTTGGCCCAGGATCTCTCCGGGGAGCTGTTTTTT. Its protein is CASSLAQDLSGELFF. The V gene is TRBV5-1, the J gene TRBJ2-2, with D uncertain. CDR1 and CDR2 (germline): SGHRS, YFSETQ. This CDR3 comprises 15 residues. V was cut by 0 bases and J by 6 bases, with 12 bases left in between.

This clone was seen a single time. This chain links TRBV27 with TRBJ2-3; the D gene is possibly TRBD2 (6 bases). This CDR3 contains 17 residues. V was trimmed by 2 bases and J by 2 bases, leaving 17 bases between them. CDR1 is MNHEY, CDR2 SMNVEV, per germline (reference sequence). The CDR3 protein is CASSLKAGTAITDTQYF. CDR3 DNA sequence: TGTGCCAGCAGTTTAAAGGCCGGGACTGCCATCACAGATACGCAGTATTTT.

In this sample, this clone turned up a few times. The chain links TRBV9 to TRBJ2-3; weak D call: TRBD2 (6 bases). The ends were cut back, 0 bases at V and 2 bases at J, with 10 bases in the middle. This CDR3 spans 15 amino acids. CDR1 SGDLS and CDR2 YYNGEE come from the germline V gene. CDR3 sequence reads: CASSVGIADTDTQYF. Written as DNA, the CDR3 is TGTGCCAGCAGCGTAGGAATAGCGGACACAGATACGCAGTATTTT.

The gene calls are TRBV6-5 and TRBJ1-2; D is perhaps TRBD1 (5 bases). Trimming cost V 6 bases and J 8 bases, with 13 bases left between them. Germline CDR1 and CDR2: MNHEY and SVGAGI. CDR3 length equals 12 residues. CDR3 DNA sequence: TGTGCCAGCAGGGAGGGGAGGGAGGGCTACACCTTC. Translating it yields CASREGREGYTF.

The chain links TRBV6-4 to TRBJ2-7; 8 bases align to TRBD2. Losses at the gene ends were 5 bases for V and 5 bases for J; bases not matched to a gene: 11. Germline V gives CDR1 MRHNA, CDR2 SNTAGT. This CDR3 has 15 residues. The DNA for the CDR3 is TGTGCCAGCAGTACTAGCGGAGGGGGTCTTGACGAGCAGTACTTC. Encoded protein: CASSTSGGGLDEQYF.

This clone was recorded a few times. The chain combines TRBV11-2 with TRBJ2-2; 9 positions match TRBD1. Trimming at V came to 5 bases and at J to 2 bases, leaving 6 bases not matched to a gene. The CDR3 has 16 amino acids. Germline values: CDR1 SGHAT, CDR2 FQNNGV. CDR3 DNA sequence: TGTGCCAGCAGCCTCGGGACAGGGCGTAACACCGGGGAGCTGTTTTTT. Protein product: CASSLGTGRNTGELFF.

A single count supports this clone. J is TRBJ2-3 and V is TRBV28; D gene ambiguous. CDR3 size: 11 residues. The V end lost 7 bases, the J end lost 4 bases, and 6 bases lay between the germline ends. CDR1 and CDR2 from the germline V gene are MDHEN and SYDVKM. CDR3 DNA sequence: TGTGCCAGCACCACTGCAGATACGCAGTATTTT. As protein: CASTTADTQYF.

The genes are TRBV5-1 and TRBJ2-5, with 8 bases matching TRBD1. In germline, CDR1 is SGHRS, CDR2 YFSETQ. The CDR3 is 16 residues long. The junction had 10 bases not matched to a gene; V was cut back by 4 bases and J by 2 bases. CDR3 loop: CASSPRTGKGQETQYF. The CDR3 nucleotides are TGCGCCAGCAGCCCCCGGACAGGGAAGGGGCAAGAGACCCAGTACTTC.

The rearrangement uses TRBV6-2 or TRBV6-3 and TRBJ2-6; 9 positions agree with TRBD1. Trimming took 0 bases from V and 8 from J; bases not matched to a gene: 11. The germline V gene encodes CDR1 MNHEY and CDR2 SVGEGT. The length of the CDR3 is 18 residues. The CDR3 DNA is TGTGCCAGCAGTTACTCGGGACAGGGTAGGAAAGGATCCAACGTCCTGACTTTC. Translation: CASSYSGQGRKGSNVLTF.

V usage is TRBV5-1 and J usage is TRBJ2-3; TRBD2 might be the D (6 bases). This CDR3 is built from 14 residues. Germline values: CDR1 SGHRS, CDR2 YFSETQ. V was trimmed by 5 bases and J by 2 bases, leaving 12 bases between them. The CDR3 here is CASSRAGSTDTQYF. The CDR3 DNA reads TGCGCCAGCAGTCGGGCGGGATCCACAGATACGCAGTATTTT.

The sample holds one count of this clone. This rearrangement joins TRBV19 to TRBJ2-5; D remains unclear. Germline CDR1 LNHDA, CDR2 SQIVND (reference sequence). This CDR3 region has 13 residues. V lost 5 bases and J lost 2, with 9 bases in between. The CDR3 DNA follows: TGTGCCAGTAGTGGTTCGCGGCAAGAGACCCAGTACTTC. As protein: CASSGSRQETQYF.

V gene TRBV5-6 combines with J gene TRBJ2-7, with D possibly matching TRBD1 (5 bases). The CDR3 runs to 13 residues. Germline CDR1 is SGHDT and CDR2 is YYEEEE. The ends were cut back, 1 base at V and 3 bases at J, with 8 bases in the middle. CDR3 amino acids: CASSLRGSYEQYF. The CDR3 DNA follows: TGTGCCAGCAGCTTGAGGGGCAGCTACGAGCAGTACTTC. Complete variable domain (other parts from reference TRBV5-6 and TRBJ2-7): DAGVTQSPTHLIKTRGQQVTLRCSPKSGHDTVSWYQQALGQGPQFIFQYYEEEERQRGNFPDRFSGHQFPNYSSELNVNALLLGDSALYLCASSLRGSYEQYFGPGTRLTVT.

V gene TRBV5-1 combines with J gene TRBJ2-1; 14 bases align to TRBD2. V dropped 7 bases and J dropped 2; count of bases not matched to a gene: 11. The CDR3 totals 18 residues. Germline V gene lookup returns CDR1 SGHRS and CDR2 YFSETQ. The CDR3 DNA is TGCGCCAGCCAGGGGGGACTAGCGGGAGAAAGGCCCTACAATGAGCAGTTCTTC. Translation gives CASQGGLAGERPYNEQFF.

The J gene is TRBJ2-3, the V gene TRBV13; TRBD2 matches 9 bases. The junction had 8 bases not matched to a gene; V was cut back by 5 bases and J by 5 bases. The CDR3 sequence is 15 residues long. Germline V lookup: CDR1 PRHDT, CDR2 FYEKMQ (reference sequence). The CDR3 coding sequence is TGTGCCAGCAGCACAAGAGCGGGAGGCGGAGATACGCAGTATTTT. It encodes CASSTRAGGGDTQYF.

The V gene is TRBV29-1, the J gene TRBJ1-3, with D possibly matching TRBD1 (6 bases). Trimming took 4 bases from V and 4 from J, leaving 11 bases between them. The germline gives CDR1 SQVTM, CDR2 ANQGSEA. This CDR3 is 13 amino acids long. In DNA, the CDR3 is TGCAGCGTTGGGGGGACATTCGGAAACACCATATATTTT. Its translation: CSVGGTFGNTIYF.